Listed below are T cell receptor beta chains from one sample, sequenced in a study of blood T cell repertoires in COVID-19. The protocol was immunoSEQ multiplex PCR, while the TCRdb copy is restricted to in-frame clones and leaves out a portion. This table holds fewer than 60,000 clones, approximately 80% found once. What was sequenced was peripheral blood. The receptors come from a man older than 75 with COVID-19, enrolled during active disease. Each CDR3 is given with its conserved first and last residue. D genes are given only for firm matches. Clone size is shown for a subset of rows, as once, few, many or a class of expanded clone.

TGTGCCAGCAGGGAGCGGACAGGGGGTATAACTGAAGCTTTCTTT CASRERTGGITEAFF TRBD1 TRBJ1-1 TRBV2 .
TGTGCCACCAGCAGAGATGTTGGGGGCACCAAAAACATTCAGTACTTC CATSRDVGGTKNIQYF . TRBJ2-4 TRBV15 .
TGCGCCAGCAGCCAACCGCGGGGTAGCGGGGTTACAGATACGCAGTATTTT CASSQPRGSGVTDTQYF TRBD2 TRBJ2-3 TRBV4-1 .
TGTGCCAGTGGGACTAGCGGACAAGAGACCCAGTACTTC CASGTSGQETQYF TRBD2 TRBJ2-5 TRBV6-5 .
TGTGCCAGCAGCCGTGCCCCTGGACGGAGAGAAGGGGCACCCCTCCACTTT CASSRAPGRREGAPLHF . TRBJ1-6 TRBV4-2 .
TGTGCCACCAGCAGAGACAGGGTGGGCCACGGTGGCACTGAAGCTTTCTTT CATSRDRVGHGGTEAFF . TRBJ1-1 TRBV15 .
TGCGCCAGCAGGCTCGCGGCGGGAGGGATCACCGGGGAGCTGTTTTTT CASRLAAGGITGELFF TRBD2 TRBJ2-2 TRBV10-1 few
TGCAGCGTTGAAGCGGAGGGCAACTATGGCTACACCTTC CSVEAEGNYGYTF . TRBJ1-2 TRBV29-1 few
TGTGCCAGTATCCCGACAGGGGGCGTATCGTCTCAGCCCCAGCATTTT CASIPTGGVSSQPQHF TRBD1 TRBJ1-5 TRBV19 .
TGTGCCAGCAGCTTAGAGGCCGACAGGGTTGATGGCTACACCTTC CASSLEADRVDGYTF TRBD1 TRBJ1-2 TRBV7-9 .
TGCGCCAGCAGCCAAGGGTTCGCGGGGGTTCGGGATGAGCAGTTCTTC CASSQGFAGVRDEQFF TRBD2 TRBJ2-1 TRBV4-1 .
TGTGCCAGCAGTTTATCCAGAGGGAACTATGGCTACACCTTC CASSLSRGNYGYTF . TRBJ1-2 TRBV27 once
TGCGCCAGCAGCCAACTACAGGGAGGGTCCGAGCAGTACTTC CASSQLQGGSEQYF . TRBJ2-7 TRBV4-3 .
TGTGCCAGCAGTTTATCGTTCAACAGTTATAATTCACCCCTCCACTTT CASSLSFNSYNSPLHF . TRBJ1-6 TRBV27 .
TGTGCCAGCAGCTTGGGGAGGGCCTACAATGAGCAGTTCTTC CASSLGRAYNEQFF . TRBJ2-1 TRBV5-8 once
TGTGCCAGCAGGCCGGGGACTAGCGGGGGCGAGCAGTTCTTC CASRPGTSGGEQFF TRBD2 TRBJ2-1 TRBV28 .
TGTGCCAGCAGCTTAGGACACGGACAGGGTGTCGGGAGCAATCAGCCCCAGCATTTT CASSLGHGQGVGSNQPQHF TRBD1 TRBJ1-5 TRBV7-9 .
TGCGCCAGCAGCTTGGGGGGCTTGGCACCGTCTCCTAATTCACCCCTCCACTTT CASSLGGLAPSPNSPLHF . TRBJ1-6 TRBV5-1 .